This entry lists 22 T cell receptor beta chains sequenced from one sample in a study of Graves' ophthalmopathy and Graves' hyperthyroidism. Amplification targeted the TCR beta CDR3 regions, with RNA transcripts as the source material. Second-round multiplex PCR came after a first-round RT-PCR that employed HTBI primers. TCRdb re-analysed the multiplex PCR reads in MiXCR, keeping a single row per CDR3 protein. The data show about 550,000 distinct CDR3 sequences, under 45% seen once. Input material: peripheral blood or thyroid tissue (not recorded which). Receptors were obtained from an adult man with Graves' hyperthyroidism.

This clonotype was seen ten or more times. V gene TRBV5-1 combines with J gene TRBJ1-1; D is ambiguous. CDR3 length: 12 residues. Germline CDR1 SGHRS, CDR2 YFSETQ. V lost 5 bases and J lost 0, with 5 bases in between. CDR3 loop: CASREVNTEAFF. The CDR3, as DNA: TGCGCCAGCAGGGAAGTGAACACTGAAGCTTTCTTT.

The sample holds one count of this clonotype. A read error may be the cause here, since a much bigger clone is one base away. The V gene is TRBV5-1, the J gene TRBJ1-3; unclear D gene. Germline lookup yields CDR1 SGHRS and CDR2 YFSETQ. The CDR3 runs to 16 residues. The ends were cut back, 1 base at V and 2 bases at J, with 13 bases in the middle. The CDR3, as DNA: TGCGCCAGCAGCTTGAAGGCAGCCGACCCTGGAAACACCATATATTTT. Translation gives CASSLKAADPGNTIYF.

The chain links TRBV12-3 or TRBV12-4 to TRBJ2-7; a weak D match, TRBD2 (6 bases). The DNA matches TRBJ2-1 better at its end, which makes the J call doubtful. The CDR3 extends over 15 amino acids. CDR3 region: CASSSNAGSTNEQFF. The CDR3 DNA follows: TGTGCCAGCAGTTCGAACGCGGGGTCCACCAATGAGCAGTTCTTC.

The genes are TRBV20-1 and TRBJ2-7; possibly TRBD2 for D (6 bases). The DNA end is a closer match to TRBJ2-1, so the J assignment may be wrong. This CDR3 comprises 14 residues. The germline V gene has CDR1 DFQATT and CDR2 SNEGSKA (reference sequence). CDR3 sequence reads: CSARDAGFWGEQFF. CDR3 in DNA: TGCAGTGCTAGAGATGCGGGGTTTTGGGGTGAGCAGTTCTTC.

Here the CDR3 reads CASSLMGNYGYTF. CDR3 in DNA: TGTGCCAGCAGTTTGATGGGGAACTATGGCTACACCTTC. The gene calls are TRBV12-3 or TRBV12-4 and TRBJ1-2, with D unresolved. V was cut by 3 bases and J by 2 bases, with 7 bases left in between. This CDR3 is 13 amino acids long.

The J gene is TRBJ2-5, the V gene TRBV29-1; TRBD2 agrees at 12 bases. The CDR3 spans 17 residues. V trimming: 4 bases; J trimming: 9 bases; junction bases outside the gene matches: 18. CDR1 and CDR2 from the germline V gene are SQVTM and ANQGSEA. The CDR3 loop is CSVGGGLGTSGFEAQYF. The CDR3 region has the DNA TGCAGCGTTGGAGGGGGGCTTGGGACTAGCGGGTTCGAGGCCCAGTACTTC.

In its sample, this clonotype was seen many times. The CDR3 loop reads CASSPEGHEQYF. The DNA for the CDR3 is TGCGCCAGCAGCCCCGAGGGCCACGAGCAGTACTTC. The chain couples TRBV5-1 to TRBJ2-7, with a weak D call TRBD2 (5 bases). Germline V CDR1 and CDR2: SGHRS, YFSETQ. V lost 4 bases to trimming and J lost 5 bases, with 10 bases between them. The CDR3 length is 12 residues.

This clonotype was counted ten times or more. The chain recombines TRBV12-3 or TRBV12-4 with TRBJ2-7; 9 bases align to TRBD2. This CDR3 spans 14 amino acids. Trimming removed 0 bases from V and 7 bases from J; junction bases left unmatched: 4. The CDR3 spells CASSLAPLAGEQYF. The CDR3, as DNA: TGTGCCAGCAGTTTAGCGCCACTAGCGGGTGAGCAGTACTTC.

There are many counts of this clonotype. The chain joins TRBV7-2 to TRBJ1-1; D is ambiguous. The V and J ends lost 1 base and 4 bases respectively, with 7 bases between them. CDR3 length: 13 amino acids. CDR1 and CDR2 (germline): SGHTA, FQGNSA. The CDR3 nucleotides are TGTGCCAGCAGCTTAGTACGGATCACTGAAGCTTTCTTT. Its protein is CASSLVRITEAFF.

Many counts were recorded for this clonotype. The rearrangement joins TRBV29-1 to TRBJ1-1; D ambiguous. The CDR3 covers 14 residues. Germline CDR1 reads SQVTM; CDR2 reads ANQGSEA. V was pared by 0 bases and J by 6 bases, with 14 bases between. The chain's CDR3 is CSVEEAGGSAEAFF. The DNA for the CDR3 is TGCAGCGTTGAAGAAGCGGGCGGGTCGGCTGAAGCTTTCTTT.

This chain joins TRBV4-2 and TRBJ1-3, with unresolved D. V was clipped by 0 bases and J by 0 bases, with 6 bases between them. Germline V gene data show CDR1 as LGHNA and CDR2 as YNFKEQ. The CDR3 extends over 15 amino acids. The CDR3 here is CASSQEDRSGNTIYF. Here the CDR3 DNA reads TGTGCCAGCAGCCAAGAGGACCGCTCTGGAAACACCATATATTTT.

Regarding this clonotype: This may come from a read error, since a much larger clone is one base off. The chain couples TRBV15 to TRBJ1-1; D is uncertain. V was clipped by 7 bases and J by 4 bases, with 13 bases between them. Per the germline V gene, CDR1 is LNHNV and CDR2 is YYDKDF (reference sequence). CDR3 length: 13 residues. CDR3 residues: CATTTGGSTEAFF. CDR3 sequence (DNA): TGTGCCACCACCACGGGAGGGAGCACTGAAGCTTTCTTT.

The table lists this clonotype with a few counts. The chain recombines TRBV10-3 with TRBJ2-1; TRBD2 is a possible D gene (7 bases). Germline CDR1 and CDR2: ENHRY and SYGVKD. The germline V and J ends were trimmed by 4 bases and 8 bases, with 12 bases remaining between them. This CDR3 has 13 residues. CDR3: CAISGTAGYEQFF. CDR3 nucleotide sequence: TGTGCCATCAGTGGGACAGCGGGATATGAGCAGTTCTTC.

In its sample, this clonotype was seen many times. One end of the junction is discordant with germline, which a read error may explain. The chain is built from TRBV10-3 and TRBJ1-5; TRBD1 agrees at 8 bases. Germline-derived CDR1 and CDR2 are ENHRY and SYGVKD. The CDR3 consists of 15 residues. DNA for the CDR3: TGTGCCAGCAGTTACGCAGGACAGGGAAATCAGCCCCAGCATTTT. It codes for CASSYAGQGNQPQHF.

The table lists this clonotype with many counts. This chain joins TRBV29-1 and TRBJ2-7; D is possibly TRBD2 (6 bases). CDR3 length: 15 amino acids. The V gene lost 2 bases and the J gene lost 3 bases, with 17 bases spanning the gap. CDR1 and CDR2 from the germline V gene are SQVTM and ANQGSEA. CDR3 nucleotide sequence: TGCAGCGTTGAACTTGTAGCGGAGTCAAACTACGAGCAGTACTTC. Translated, it gives CSVELVAESNYEQYF.

The chain employs TRBV20-1 and TRBJ2-5; D is ambiguous. The CDR3 has 11 amino acids. Germline CDR1 is DFQATT and CDR2 is SNEGSKA (reference sequence). Trimming cost V 3 bases and J 7 bases, with 9 bases left between them. In DNA form, the CDR3 reads TGCAGTGCTAGTCGAACAAGGACCCAGTACTTC. It encodes CSASRTRTQYF.

The chain couples TRBV12-5 to TRBJ1-5; possible D gene TRBD1, 5 bases. V was clipped by 2 bases and J by 7 bases, with 15 bases between them. The CDR3 runs to 15 residues. Germline CDR1 is LGHNT and CDR2 is FRNRAP. This CDR3 reads CASGLSRGVEQPQHF. CDR3 bases: TGTGCTAGTGGTTTGTCGCGAGGGGTTGAACAGCCCCAGCATTTT.

The chain carries TRBV7-9 and TRBJ2-5; 10 nucleotides line up with TRBD1. The J call is uncertain, as TRBJ2-7 better fits the DNA end. The germline CDR1 and CDR2 sequences are SEHNR and FQNEAQ (reference sequence). This CDR3 spans 15 amino acids. For the CDR3, the DNA is TGTGCCAGCAGCCAAACTAGGGACAGGGGATACGAGCAGTACTTC. Translated, it gives CASSQTRDRGYEQYF.

The chain has TRBV4-1 and TRBJ1-2; 8 nucleotides align to TRBD1. This CDR3 is built from 14 residues. Germline CDR1 reads MGHRA; CDR2 reads YSYEKL. Trimming cost V 3 bases and J 5 bases; bases outside gene matches: 5. CDR3 DNA sequence: TGCGCCAGCAGCCAGGAGGGACAGGCTTATGGCTACACCTTC. Protein: CASSQEGQAYGYTF.

This chain uses TRBV10-3 with TRBJ2-7; 10 nucleotides agree with TRBD2. The CDR3 length is 16 residues. Germline V gives CDR1 ENHRY, CDR2 SYGVKD. The V gene end was trimmed by 4 bases and the J gene end by 6 bases; junction bases not matched to a gene: 12. Here the CDR3 reads CAISGNPAGGPGEQYF. CDR3 nucleotide sequence: TGTGCCATCAGTGGTAATCCAGCGGGAGGGCCAGGCGAGCAGTACTTC.

The chain is built from TRBV10-3 and TRBJ2-2; 7 nucleotides agree with TRBD1. The CDR3 contains 14 residues. Germline V lookup: CDR1 ENHRY, CDR2 SYGVKD. The V gene end was trimmed by 6 bases and the J gene end by 5 bases; junction bases not matched to a gene: 6. CDR3 loop: CAIRWTGETGELFF. The CDR3 DNA reads TGTGCCATCAGATGGACAGGAGAGACCGGGGAGCTGTTTTTT.

The chain links TRBV20-1 to TRBJ2-3, with TRBD1 identical over 9 bases. The V gene's germline CDR1 is DFQATT and CDR2 SNEGSKA (reference sequence). This CDR3 has 15 residues. V lost 5 bases and J lost 0; bases outside the gene matches: 6. The CDR3 region has the DNA TGCAGTGCTCCGCGGACAGGGGAGAGCACAGATACGCAGTATTTT. As protein: CSAPRTGESTDTQYF.